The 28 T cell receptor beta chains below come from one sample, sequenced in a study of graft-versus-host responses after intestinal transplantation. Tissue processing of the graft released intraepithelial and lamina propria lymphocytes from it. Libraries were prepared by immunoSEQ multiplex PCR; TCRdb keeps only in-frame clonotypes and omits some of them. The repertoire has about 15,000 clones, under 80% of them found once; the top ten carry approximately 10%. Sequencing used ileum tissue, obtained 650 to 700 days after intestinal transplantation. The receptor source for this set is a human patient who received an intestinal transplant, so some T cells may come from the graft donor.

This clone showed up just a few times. The CDR3 DNA reads TGCGCCAGCAGCTTTTCAGGGGGTGGCTATAATTCACCCCTCCACTTT. This gives the protein CASSFSGGGYNSPLHF. V and J are TRBV5-1 and TRBJ1-6; 7 nucleotides align to TRBD1. This CDR3 has 16 amino acids. CDR1 SGHRS and CDR2 YFSETQ come from the germline V gene. J lost 3 bases, V lost 2 bases, and 5 bases had no gene match. Using reference TRBV5-1 and TRBJ1-6 for the parts outside the CDR3, the full variable domain is KAGVTQTPRYLIKTRGQQVTLSCSPISGHRSVSWYQQTPGQGLQFLFEYFSETQRNKGNFPGRFSGRQFSNSRSEMNVSTLELGDSALYLCASSFSGGGYNSPLHFGNGTRLTVT.

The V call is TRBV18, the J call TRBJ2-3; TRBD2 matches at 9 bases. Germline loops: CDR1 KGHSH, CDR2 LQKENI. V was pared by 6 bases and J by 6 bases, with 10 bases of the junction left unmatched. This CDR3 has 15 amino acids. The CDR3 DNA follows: TGTGCCAGCTCCCCGTCAAGAGCGGGGGGCGATACGCAGTATTTT. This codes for CASSPSRAGGDTQYF.

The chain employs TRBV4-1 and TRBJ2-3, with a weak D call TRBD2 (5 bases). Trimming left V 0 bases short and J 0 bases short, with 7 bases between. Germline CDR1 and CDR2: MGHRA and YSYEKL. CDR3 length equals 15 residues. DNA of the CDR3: TGCGCCAGCAGCCAAGATCCGGGGAGCACAGATACGCAGTATTTT. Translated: CASSQDPGSTDTQYF.

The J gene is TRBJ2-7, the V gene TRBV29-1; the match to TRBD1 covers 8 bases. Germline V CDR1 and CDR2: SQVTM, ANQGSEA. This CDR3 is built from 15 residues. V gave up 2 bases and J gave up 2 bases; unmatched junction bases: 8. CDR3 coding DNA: TGCAGCGTTGAAAGCCACAGGGGGTTCACCTACGAGCAGTACTTC. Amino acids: CSVESHRGFTYEQYF.

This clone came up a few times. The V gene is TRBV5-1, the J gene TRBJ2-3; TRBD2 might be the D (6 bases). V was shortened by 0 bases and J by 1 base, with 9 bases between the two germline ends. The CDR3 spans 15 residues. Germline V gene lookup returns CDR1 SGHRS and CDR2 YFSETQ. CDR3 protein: CASSLGTGGTDTQYF. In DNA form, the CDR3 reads TGCGCCAGCAGCTTGGGAACGGGGGGCACAGATACGCAGTATTTT. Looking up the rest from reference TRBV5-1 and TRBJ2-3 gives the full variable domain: KAGVTQTPRYLIKTRGQQVTLSCSPISGHRSVSWYQQTPGQGLQFLFEYFSETQRNKGNFPGRFSGRQFSNSRSEMNVSTLELGDSALYLCASSLGTGGTDTQYFGPGTRLTVL.

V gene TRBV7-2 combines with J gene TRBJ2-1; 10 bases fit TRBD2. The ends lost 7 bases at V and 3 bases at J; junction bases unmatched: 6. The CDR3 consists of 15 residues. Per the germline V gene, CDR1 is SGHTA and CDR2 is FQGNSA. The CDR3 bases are TGTGCCAGCAACAGCGGGGGGGCTATCTACAATGAGCAGTTCTTC. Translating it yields CASNSGGAIYNEQFF.

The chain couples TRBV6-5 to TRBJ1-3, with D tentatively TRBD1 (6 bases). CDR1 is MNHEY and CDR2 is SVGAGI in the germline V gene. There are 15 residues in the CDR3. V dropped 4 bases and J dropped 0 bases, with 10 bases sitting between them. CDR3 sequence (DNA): TGTGCCAGCAGTTTCAGGGGTGACTCTGGAAACACCATATATTTT. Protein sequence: CASSFRGDSGNTIYF.

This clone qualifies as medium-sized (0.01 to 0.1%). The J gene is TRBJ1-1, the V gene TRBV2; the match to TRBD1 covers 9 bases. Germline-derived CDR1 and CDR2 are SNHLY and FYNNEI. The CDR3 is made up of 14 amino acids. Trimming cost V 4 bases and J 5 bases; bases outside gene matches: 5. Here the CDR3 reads CASSVGTGRTEAFF. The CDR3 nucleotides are TGTGCCAGCAGTGTAGGGACAGGGCGTACTGAAGCTTTCTTT.

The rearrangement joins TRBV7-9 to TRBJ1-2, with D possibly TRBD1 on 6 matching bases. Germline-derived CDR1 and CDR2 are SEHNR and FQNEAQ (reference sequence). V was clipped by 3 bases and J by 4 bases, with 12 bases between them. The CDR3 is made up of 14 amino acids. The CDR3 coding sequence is TGTGCCAGCAGCTTCATGGGGGACATCTATGGCTACACCTTC. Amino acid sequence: CASSFMGDIYGYTF. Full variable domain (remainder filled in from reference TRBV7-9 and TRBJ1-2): DTGVSQNPRHKITKRGQNVTFRCDPISEHNRLYWYRQTLGQGPEFLTYFQNEAQLEKSRLLSDRFSAERPKGSFSTLEIQRTEQGDSAMYLCASSFMGDIYGYTFGSGTRLTVV.

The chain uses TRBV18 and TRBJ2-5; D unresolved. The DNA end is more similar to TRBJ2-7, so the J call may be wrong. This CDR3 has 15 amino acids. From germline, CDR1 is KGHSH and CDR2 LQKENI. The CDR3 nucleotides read TGTGCCAGCTCACCACGAATCCTGAGCTCCTACGAGCAGTACTTC. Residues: CASSPRILSSYEQYF.

CDR3 nucleotide sequence: TGCGCCAGCAGCCGCCCACCCCGGGACAGGGTTTTTTCCACTGGCTACACCTTC. This sequence encodes CASSRPPRDRVFSTGYTF. This sequence joins TRBV4-1 and TRBJ1-2, with 9 positions matching TRBD1. V dropped 4 bases and J dropped 7; count of bases not matched to a gene: 19. This CDR3 contains 18 residues. Germline loops: CDR1 MGHRA, CDR2 YSYEKL.

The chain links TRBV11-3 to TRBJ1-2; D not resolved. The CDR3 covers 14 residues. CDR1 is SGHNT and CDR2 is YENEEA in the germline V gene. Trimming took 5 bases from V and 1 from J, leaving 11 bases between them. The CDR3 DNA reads TGTGCCAGCAGCCCGAGTAGAAGTAACTATGGCTACACCTTC. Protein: CASSPSRSNYGYTF.

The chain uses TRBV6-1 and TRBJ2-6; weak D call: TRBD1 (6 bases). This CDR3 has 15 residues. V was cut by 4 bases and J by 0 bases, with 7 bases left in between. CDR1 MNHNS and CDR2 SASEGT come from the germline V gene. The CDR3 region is CASSGTDSGANVLTF. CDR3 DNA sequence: TGTGCCAGCAGTGGGACAGACTCTGGGGCCAACGTCCTGACTTTC.

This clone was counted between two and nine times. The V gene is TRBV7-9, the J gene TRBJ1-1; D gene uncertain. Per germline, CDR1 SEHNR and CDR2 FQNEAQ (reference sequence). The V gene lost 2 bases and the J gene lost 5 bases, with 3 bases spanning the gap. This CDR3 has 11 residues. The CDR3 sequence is CASSLQTEAFF. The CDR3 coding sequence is TGTGCCAGCAGCTTACAGACTGAAGCTTTCTTT.

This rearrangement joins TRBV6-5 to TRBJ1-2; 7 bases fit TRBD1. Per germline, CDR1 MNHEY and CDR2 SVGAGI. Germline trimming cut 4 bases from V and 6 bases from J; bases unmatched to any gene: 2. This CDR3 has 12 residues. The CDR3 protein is CASSSQGNGYTF. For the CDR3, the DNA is TGTGCCAGCAGTTCACAGGGGAATGGCTACACCTTC.

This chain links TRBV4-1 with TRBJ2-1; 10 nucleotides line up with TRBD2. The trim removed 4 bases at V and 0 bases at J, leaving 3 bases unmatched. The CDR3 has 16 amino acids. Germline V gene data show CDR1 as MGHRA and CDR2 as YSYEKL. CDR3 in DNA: TGCGCCAGCAGCCGTAGACTAGCGGGCTCCTACAATGAGCAGTTCTTC. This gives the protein CASSRRLAGSYNEQFF.

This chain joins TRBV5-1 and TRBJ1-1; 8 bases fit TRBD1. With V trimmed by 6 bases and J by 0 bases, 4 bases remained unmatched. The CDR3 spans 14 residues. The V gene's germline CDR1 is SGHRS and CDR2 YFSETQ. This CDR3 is CASKGQGMNTEAFF. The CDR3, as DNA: TGCGCCAGCAAAGGACAGGGAATGAACACTGAAGCTTTCTTT.

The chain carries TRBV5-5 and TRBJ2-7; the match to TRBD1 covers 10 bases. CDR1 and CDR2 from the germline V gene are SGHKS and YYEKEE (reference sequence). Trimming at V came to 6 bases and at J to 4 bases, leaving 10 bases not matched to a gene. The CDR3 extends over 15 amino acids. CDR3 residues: CASKGRTGGTYEQYF. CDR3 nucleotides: TGTGCCAGCAAGGGGCGGACAGGGGGTACTTACGAGCAGTACTTC.

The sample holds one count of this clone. The CDR3 DNA reads TGTGCCAGCAGTCCCACAGGGGGCTCCTACAATGAGCAGTTCTTC. This sequence encodes CASSPTGGSYNEQFF. This rearrangement joins TRBV6-5 to TRBJ2-1; TRBD1 aligns across 8 bases. The germline V gene has CDR1 MNHEY and CDR2 SVGAGI. This CDR3 spans 15 amino acids. Germline trimming cut 5 bases from V and 0 bases from J; bases unmatched to any gene: 3.

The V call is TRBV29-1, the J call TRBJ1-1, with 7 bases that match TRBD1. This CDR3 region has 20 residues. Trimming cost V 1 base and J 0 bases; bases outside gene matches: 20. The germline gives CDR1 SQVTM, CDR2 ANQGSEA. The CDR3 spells CSVEVMVQGGLTFMNTEAFF. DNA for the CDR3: TGCAGCGTTGAAGTAATGGTGCAGGGGGGCCTGACTTTTATGAACACTGAAGCTTTCTTT.

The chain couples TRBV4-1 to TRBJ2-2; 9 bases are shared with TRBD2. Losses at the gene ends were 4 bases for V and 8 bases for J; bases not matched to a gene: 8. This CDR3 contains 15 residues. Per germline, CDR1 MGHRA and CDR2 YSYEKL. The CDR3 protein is CASSPGLAQKGELFF. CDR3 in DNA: TGCGCCAGCAGCCCCGGACTAGCGCAAAAGGGGGAGCTGTTTTTT.

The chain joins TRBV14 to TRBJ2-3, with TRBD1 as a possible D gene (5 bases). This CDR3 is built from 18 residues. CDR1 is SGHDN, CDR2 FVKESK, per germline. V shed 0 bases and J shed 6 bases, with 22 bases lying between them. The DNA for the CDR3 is TGTGCCAGCAGCCAAGATTTTTTCGTAGTTCCTTCAGGGGATACGCAGTATTTT. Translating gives CASSQDFFVVPSGDTQYF.

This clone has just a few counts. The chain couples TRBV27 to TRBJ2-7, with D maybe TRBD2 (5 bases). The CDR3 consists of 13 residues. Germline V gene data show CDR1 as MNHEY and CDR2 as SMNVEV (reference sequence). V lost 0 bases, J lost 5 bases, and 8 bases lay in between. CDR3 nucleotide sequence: TGTGCCAGCAGTTTATCCCGAGGGAACGAGCAGTACTTC. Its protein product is CASSLSRGNEQYF.

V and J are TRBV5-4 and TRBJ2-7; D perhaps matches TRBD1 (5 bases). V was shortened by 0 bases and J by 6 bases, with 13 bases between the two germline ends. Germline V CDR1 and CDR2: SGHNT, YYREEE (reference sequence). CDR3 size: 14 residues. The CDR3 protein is CASSLGQGFLEQYF. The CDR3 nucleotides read TGTGCCAGCAGCTTGGGGCAGGGTTTTCTCGAGCAGTACTTC.

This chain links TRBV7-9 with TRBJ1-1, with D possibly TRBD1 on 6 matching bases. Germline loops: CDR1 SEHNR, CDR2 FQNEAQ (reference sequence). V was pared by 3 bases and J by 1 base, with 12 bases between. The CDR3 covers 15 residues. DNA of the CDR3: TGTGCCAGCAGCTTCGGCTGGGGACAGAACACTGAAGCTTTCTTT. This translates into CASSFGWGQNTEAFF.

The CDR3 protein is CASCDVGRGGGTQYF. In nucleotides, the CDR3 is TGTGCCAGCTGCGACGTGGGACGGGGGGGCGGGACCCAGTACTTC. The V call is TRBV7-2, the J call TRBJ2-5; 8 positions agree with TRBD2. The CDR3 runs 15 residues. Trimming took 8 bases from V and 7 from J; bases not matched to a gene: 15. CDR1 is SGHTA and CDR2 is FQGNSA in the germline V gene.

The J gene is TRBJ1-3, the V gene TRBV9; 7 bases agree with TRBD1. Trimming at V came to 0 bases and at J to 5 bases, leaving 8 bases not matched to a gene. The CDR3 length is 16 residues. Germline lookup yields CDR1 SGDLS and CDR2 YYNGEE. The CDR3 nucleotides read TGTGCCAGCAGCGTAGGAGGGGGACAGAGCCGAAACACCATATATTTT. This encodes CASSVGGGQSRNTIYF. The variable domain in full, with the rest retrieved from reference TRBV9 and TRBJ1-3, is DSGVTQTPKHLITATGQRVTLRCSPRSGDLSVYWYQQSLDQGLQFLIQYYNGEERAKGNILERFSAQQFPDLHSELNLSSLELGDSALYFCASSVGGGQSRNTIYFGEGSWLTVV.

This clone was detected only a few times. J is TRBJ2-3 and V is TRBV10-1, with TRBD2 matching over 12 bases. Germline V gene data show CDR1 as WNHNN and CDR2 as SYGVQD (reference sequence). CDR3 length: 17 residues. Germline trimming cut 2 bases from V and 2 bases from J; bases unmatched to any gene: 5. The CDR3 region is CASSETPSGGATDTQYF. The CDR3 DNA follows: TGCGCCAGCAGTGAGACCCCTAGCGGGGGGGCCACAGATACGCAGTATTTT.